This entry lists 6 T cell receptor beta chains sequenced from one sample in a study of beta chain features in type 1 diabetes. The whole isolated RNA underwent reverse transcription, so sequencing captured expressed TCRB transcripts. The repertoire was sequenced with immunoSEQ multiplex PCR; TCRdb's copy has only in-frame clones and lacks some. Of about 620,000 clones listed, around 15% are singletons. The sequencing input was naive CD4+ T cells from blood. The receptors stem from a man aged 18 to 35 in good health.

The chain joins TRBV9 to TRBJ1-1; 7 bases match TRBD1. CDR1 and CDR2 (germline): SGDLS, YYNGEE. This CDR3 spans 13 amino acids. V lost 2 bases, J lost 4 bases, and 2 bases stayed unmatched. The chain's CDR3 is CASSVTGFTEAFF. The CDR3 nucleotides are TGTGCCAGCAGCGTGACAGGGTTCACTGAAGCTTTCTTT. Filled out from reference TRBV9 and TRBJ1-1, the complete variable domain reads DSGVTQTPKHLITATGQRVTLRCSPRSGDLSVYWYQQSLDQGLQFLIQYYNGEERAKGNILERFSAQQFPDLHSELNLSSLELGDSALYFCASSVTGFTEAFFGQGTRLTVV.

This clone was counted only a few times. V and J are TRBV18 and TRBJ2-7; 7 positions match TRBD1. The CDR3 loop spans 13 amino acids. Trimming took 5 bases from V and 6 from J; bases not matched to a gene: 7. Germline lookup yields CDR1 KGHSH and CDR2 LQKENI. CDR3 DNA sequence: TGTGCCAGCTCAGCAGACAGGGCAGGCGAGCAGTACTTC. It encodes CASSADRAGEQYF.

A few counts support this clone. The chain employs TRBV18 and TRBJ1-5; D is possibly TRBD1 (6 bases). The CDR3 spans 14 residues. Germline CDR1 is KGHSH and CDR2 is LQKENI. V lost 3 bases to trimming and J lost 4 bases, with 10 bases between them. CDR3 sequence (DNA): TGTGCCAGCTCACCGGGCAGGGGAAATCAGCCCCAGCATTTT. Translation: CASSPGRGNQPQHF.

This clone showed up just a few times. This chain uses TRBV30 with TRBJ2-3; D unclear. This CDR3 spans 14 amino acids. V lost 2 bases, J lost 5 bases, and 14 bases lay in between. The germline V gene encodes CDR1 GTSNPN and CDR2 SVGIG (reference sequence). DNA of the CDR3: TGTGCCTGGAGTACCGGGCCCTGGATAGATACGCAGTATTTT. It codes for CAWSTGPWIDTQYF.

The genes are TRBV6-1 and TRBJ2-7; TRBD1 aligns across 9 bases. Germline V lookup: CDR1 MNHNS, CDR2 SASEGT. The CDR3 extends over 13 amino acids. After removal of 11 bases from V and 2 bases from J, the junction contained 7 bases not matched to a gene. The CDR3 nucleotides read TGTGCCGGACAACAGGGGGCCGCCTACGAGCAGTACTTC. As protein: CAGQQGAAYEQYF.

The CDR3 reads CASRASAKETQYF. Written as DNA, the CDR3 is TGTGCCAGCAGAGCTAGCGCGAAAGAGACCCAGTACTTC. The chain carries TRBV6-5 and TRBJ2-5; D is possibly TRBD2 (6 bases). There are 13 residues in the CDR3. In germline, CDR1 is MNHEY, CDR2 SVGAGI. The ends were cut back, 6 bases at V and 3 bases at J, with 11 bases in the middle.